Here is one T cell receptor beta chain with its context. The CDR3 consists of 17 residues. The V gene's germline CDR1 is MRHNA and CDR2 SNTAGT. Trimming cost V 3 bases and J 2 bases, with 18 bases left between them. These data are taken from a study of blood T cell repertoires in COVID-19. Looking at the study overall: Acute-phase and convalescent COVID-19 samples originated in the United States, Italy and Spain. Sources were T cells, B-cell-depleted T cells, or PBMCs; the material itself was cDNA or gDNA.

Individuals drawn from around 25 US areas were about 18 to 100 years old. Symptom resolution, clearance, or two negative PCRs marked donors in Cohort 3 as recovered. The repertoire was sequenced with immunoSEQ multiplex PCR; TCRdb's copy has only in-frame clones and lacks some. The sample has a few hundred thousand clones, 80% to 90% seen once. The sequence derives from a woman aged 45-60 years who had recovered from COVID-19. This sequence joins TRBV6-4 and TRBJ2-3; D possibly corresponds to TRBD1 (5 bases). Sequenced: PBMCs or T cells enriched from blood (not recorded which). CDR3 protein: CASSEISHRKSTDTQYF. The CDR3 region has the DNA TGTGCCAGCAGTGAGATCTCCCACAGGAAATCCACAGATACGCAGTATTTT.